What follows is one T cell receptor beta chain and its context. Its specificity is unknown. Libraries were prepared by immunoSEQ multiplex PCR; TCRdb keeps only in-frame clonotypes and omits some of them. The data hold about 300,000 clones, with around nine tenths observed a single time. CDR3 size: 15 residues. With V trimmed by 6 bases and J by 2 bases, 6 bases remained unmatched. Per the germline V gene, CDR1 is MNHEY and CDR2 is SVGAGI. The sample comes from a study of cytomegalovirus exposure and HLA in healthy donors. General study points: Cytomegalovirus-associated TCR beta chains were listed, numbering 164.

Sequencing used PBMCs. This sequence originates from a woman under 30 in good health and CMV-seronegative. The chain combines TRBV6-5 with TRBJ2-7; 11 nucleotides match TRBD2. The CDR3 DNA reads TGTGCCAGCAGCCCTGGGACTAGCGGAACCTACGAGCAGTACTTC. It codes for CASSPGTSGTYEQYF.